This entry lists 30 T cell receptor beta chains sequenced from one sample in a study of T cell responses to AZD1222 COVID-19 vaccine. Data came from immunoSEQ multiplex PCR; TCRdb stores just in-frame clones and leaves some out. The data show 120,000 to 150,000 clones, 90% seen once. Sequenced material: peripheral blood, taken on day 0 of AZD1222 vaccination. The receptors stem from an adult in good health.

V usage is TRBV7-2 and J usage is TRBJ2-7; TRBD2 matches at 7 bases. V trimming: 2 bases; J trimming: 3 bases; junction bases outside the gene matches: 7. Germline V CDR1 and CDR2: SGHTA, FQGNSA. CDR3 length: 15 residues. The CDR3 DNA is TGTGCCAGCAGCTTAAGGGCGGGAGAGGGCTACGAGCAGTACTTC. Protein product: CASSLRAGEGYEQYF.

The chain has TRBV10-3 and TRBJ1-1, with D perhaps TRBD1 (6 bases). The ends were cut back, 2 bases at V and 1 base at J, with 17 bases in the middle. The CDR3 contains 17 residues. Germline V gene lookup returns CDR1 ENHRY and CDR2 SYGVKD. The CDR3 sequence: CAISETQGGLENTEAFF. CDR3 nucleotide sequence: TGTGCCATCAGTGAGACACAGGGAGGTTTGGAGAACACTGAAGCTTTCTTT.

The chain combines TRBV12-3 or TRBV12-4 with TRBJ1-2; 8 bases are a match to TRBD1. V was pared by 5 bases and J by 8 bases, with 7 bases of the junction left unmatched. CDR3 length: 13 amino acids. CDR3 nucleotide sequence: TGTGCCAGCAGTGCCGCGACAGGGGAAGGCTACACCTTC. It specifies CASSAATGEGYTF.

This rearrangement joins TRBV6-1 to TRBJ2-7; 9 nucleotides line up with TRBD2. The CDR3 length is 15 residues. CDR1 and CDR2 from the germline V gene are MNHNS and SASEGT. V lost 3 bases and J lost 5; bases outside the gene matches: 8. The CDR3 loop reads CASSDFAGGPHEQYF. The DNA of the CDR3 is TGTGCCAGCAGTGATTTTGCGGGAGGGCCCCACGAGCAGTACTTC.

The chain combines TRBV4-2 with TRBJ2-3; 11 nucleotides agree with TRBD2. The CDR3 spans 16 residues. Germline CDR1 LGHNA, CDR2 YNFKEQ. The trim removed 5 bases at V and 5 bases at J, leaving 9 bases unmatched. As DNA, the CDR3 is TGTGCCAGCAGCTTTAGTAGCGGGAGGGCGGGAGATACGCAGTATTTT. Its translation: CASSFSSGRAGDTQYF.

This clone appeared once. The rearrangement links TRBV10-3 to TRBJ2-2, with D perhaps given as TRBD1 or TRBD2 (5 bases each). Germline CDR1 ENHRY, CDR2 SYGVKD. The CDR3 has 15 amino acids. The V gene lost 4 bases and the J gene lost 0 bases, with 9 bases spanning the gap. The CDR3: CAISVRGANTGELFF. CDR3 nucleotide sequence: TGTGCCATCAGTGTCCGGGGCGCGAACACCGGGGAGCTGTTTTTT.

The chain has TRBV6-1 and TRBJ2-1; no firm D call. Germline V gives CDR1 MNHNS, CDR2 SASEGT. This CDR3 contains 11 residues. V lost 6 bases and J 10 bases, leaving 10 bases between the germline ends. The DNA of the CDR3 is TGTGCCAGCAGGCGACTGGAAGAGCAGTTCTTC. It encodes CASRRLEEQFF.

The V call is TRBV6-2 or TRBV6-3, the J call TRBJ2-4; D is unresolved. The germline V gene has CDR1 MNHEY and CDR2 SVGEGT. This CDR3 spans 14 amino acids. The V gene lost 5 bases and the J gene lost 0 bases, with 8 bases spanning the gap. The CDR3 nucleotides read TGTGCCAGCAGTCAGGACCTAGCCAAAAACATTCAGTACTTC. Protein product: CASSQDLAKNIQYF.

The gene calls are TRBV15 and TRBJ2-1; D gene unclear. This CDR3 has 13 amino acids. V lost 1 base and J 10 bases, leaving 11 bases between the germline ends. From germline, CDR1 is LNHNV and CDR2 YYDKDF (reference sequence). The CDR3 loop is CATSRVDPGEQFF. As DNA, the CDR3 is TGTGCCACCAGCAGAGTGGACCCCGGCGAGCAGTTCTTC.

This chain uses TRBV7-2 with TRBJ2-1, with 10 bases that match TRBD2. J lost 7 bases, V lost 5 bases, and 11 bases had no gene match. CDR3 size: 16 residues. From germline, CDR1 is SGHTA and CDR2 FQGNSA. CDR3 in DNA: TGTGCCAGCAGCCTAAGCGGGGGGGCCGTTAGAAATGAGCAGTTCTTC. Encoded protein: CASSLSGGAVRNEQFF.

This chain connects TRBV29-1 to TRBJ2-7; tentative D call: TRBD1 (6 bases). Trimming pared 7 bases from V and 0 bases from J, leaving 13 bases between. CDR1 and CDR2 from the germline V gene are SQVTM and ANQGSEA. This CDR3 comprises 13 residues. Written as DNA, the CDR3 is TGCAGCGATTGGACAGTTAGCTCCTACGAGCAGTACTTC. Translating it yields CSDWTVSSYEQYF.

V is TRBV10-3 and J is TRBJ2-7; maybe TRBD1 (5 bases). The CDR3 extends over 14 amino acids. CDR1 ENHRY and CDR2 SYGVKD come from the germline V gene. The CDR3 DNA sequence: TGTGCGTCTACCGCAGGGCGGCCCTCCTACGAGCAGTACTTC. It is translated as CASTAGRPSYEQYF.

V is TRBV9 and J is TRBJ2-3, with D perhaps matching TRBD2 (6 bases). Trimming shortened V by 4 bases and J by 0 bases, and 18 bases separated the two germline ends. Germline V gene data show CDR1 as SGDLS and CDR2 as YYNGEE. CDR3 length equals 17 residues. Here the CDR3 reads CASSSPLAKTSTDTQYF. In DNA form, the CDR3 reads TGTGCCAGCAGCTCCCCACTAGCTAAAACCAGCACAGATACGCAGTATTTT.

CDR3 amino acids: CAWSGDSPQQYF. The CDR3 nucleotides are TGTGCCTGGAGTGGGGACAGCCCCCAGCAGTACTTC. The rearrangement uses TRBV30 and TRBJ2-7; TRBD1 aligns across 7 bases. Germline CDR1 reads GTSNPN; CDR2 reads SVGIG (reference sequence). The CDR3 consists of 12 residues. With 1 base clipped from V and 8 bases from J, the junction kept 5 bases outside the gene matches.

This clone was observed a single time. This chain connects TRBV4-1 to TRBJ2-3, with D perhaps matching TRBD2 (5 bases). The V end was cut by 6 bases, the J end by 4 bases, with 14 bases between. Germline assignment: CDR1 MGHRA and CDR2 YSYEKL. The length of the CDR3 is 14 residues. The CDR3 sequence is CASRGLAIPDTQYF. The CDR3 nucleotides read TGCGCCAGCAGAGGGCTAGCTATCCCAGATACGCAGTATTTT.

This clone came up once. The V gene is TRBV27, the J gene TRBJ1-1, with no clear D. Germline values: CDR1 MNHEY, CDR2 SMNVEV (reference sequence). V was shortened by 8 bases and J by 1 base, with 11 bases between the two germline ends. The CDR3 has 13 residues. CDR3 sequence: CASLSVGNTEAFF. In nucleotides, the CDR3 is TGTGCCAGCCTCAGCGTGGGGAACACTGAAGCTTTCTTT.

Regarding this clone: This CDR3 is also generated by other DNA sequences in the sample. The chain has TRBV12-3 or TRBV12-4 and TRBJ2-5, with TRBD1 as a possible D gene (6 bases). V was shortened by 7 bases and J by 0 bases, with 9 bases between the two germline ends. The CDR3 is 13 amino acids. The CDR3 DNA reads as TGTGCCAGCAATCGGGACAACCAAGAGACCCAGTACTTC. This gives the protein CASNRDNQETQYF.

In DNA, the CDR3 is TGTGCCAGCAGCGCAGGGGGACCCGGGGAGCTGTTTTTT. Translation: CASSAGGPGELFF. The rearrangement joins TRBV6-4 to TRBJ2-2, with 7 bases identical to TRBD1. The J segment lost 6 bases and the V segment lost 6 bases, leaving 4 bases of the junction unmatched. The CDR3 is made up of 13 amino acids. Germline CDR1 MRHNA, CDR2 SNTAGT.

The chain combines TRBV10-3 with TRBJ1-2; D might be TRBD1 (6 bases). Trimming removed 0 bases at V and 8 bases at J, with 19 bases between. The CDR3 loop spans 16 amino acids. From germline, CDR1 is ENHRY and CDR2 SYGVKD. CDR3 in amino acids: CAISESGQGMTGGYTF. CDR3 nucleotides: TGTGCCATCAGTGAGTCCGGGCAGGGGATGACGGGGGGCTACACCTTC.

The DNA of the CDR3 is TGTGCCAGCAGCTTAGGTTCGGGGGCCCGGGAGCTGTTTTTT. It encodes CASSLGSGARELFF. The gene calls are TRBV5-6 and TRBJ2-2; tentatively, D is TRBD1 or TRBD2 (6 bases each). The V and J ends lost 2 bases and 9 bases respectively, with 14 bases between them. From germline, CDR1 is SGHDT and CDR2 YYEEEE. There are 14 residues in the CDR3.

The chain employs TRBV5-1 and TRBJ1-3; 9 positions match TRBD1. Germline V gene data show CDR1 as SGHRS and CDR2 as YFSETQ. This CDR3 comprises 16 residues. V was pared by 4 bases and J by 4 bases, with 9 bases of the junction left unmatched. CDR3 nucleotides: TGCGCCAGCAGCCTTGATGGACAGGGGCAAGGAAACACCATATATTTT. This codes for CASSLDGQGQGNTIYF.

The sample holds one count of this clone. The chain employs TRBV18 and TRBJ1-5, with D unclear. The CDR3 spans 14 residues. From germline, CDR1 is KGHSH and CDR2 LQKENI. Trimming stripped 3 bases from V and 1 base from J, with 7 bases between. The CDR3 DNA follows: TGTGCCAGCTCACCGCTGACGAGCAATCAGCCCCAGCATTTT. Its translation: CASSPLTSNQPQHF. Looking up the rest from reference TRBV18 and TRBJ1-5 gives the full variable domain: NAGVMQNPRHLVRRRGQEARLRCSPMKGHSHVYWYRQLPEEGLKFMVYLQKENIIDESGMPKERFSAEFPKEGPSILRIQQVVRGDSAAYFCASSPLTSNQPQHFGDGTRLSIL.

J is TRBJ1-2 and V is TRBV7-8; no clear D gene. Germline V gives CDR1 SGHVS, CDR2 FQNEAQ. Deletions cut 5 bases from V and 7 bases from J, with 26 bases between. This CDR3 comprises 17 residues. DNA of the CDR3: TGTGCCAGCAGCACTACCCGAAACGCGTTAATCGTTGGTGGCTACACCTTC. This codes for CASSTTRNALIVGGYTF.

The rearrangement uses TRBV5-1 and TRBJ2-1; 9 positions agree with TRBD2. CDR1 is SGHRS and CDR2 is YFSETQ in the germline V gene. After removal of 0 bases from V and 7 bases from J, the junction contained 11 bases not matched to a gene. The length of the CDR3 is 17 residues. Here the CDR3 reads CASSLAVSGGFLNEQFF. The CDR3 nucleotides read TGCGCCAGCAGCTTGGCCGTTAGCGGGGGCTTCCTAAATGAGCAGTTCTTC.

This clone has more than one count but fewer than ten. The V call is TRBV21-1, the J call TRBJ1-2; the table gives TRBD1 as D, unverified against the DNA. TRBV21-1 is a documented pseudogene. The CDR3 runs 20 residues. This CDR3 is CASSKEGCTCRTGLFYGYTF. The CDR3 bases are TGTGCCAGCAGCAAAGAGGGGTGTACTTGTAGGACAGGGTTATTCTATGGCTACACCTTC.

The chain links TRBV6-4 to TRBJ2-3; 10 nucleotides match TRBD1. CDR3 size: 14 residues. The trim removed 3 bases at V and 4 bases at J, leaving 1 base unmatched. Germline values: CDR1 MRHNA, CDR2 SNTAGT. This CDR3 is CASSEDRGADTQYF. CDR3 DNA sequence: TGTGCCAGCAGTGAGGACAGGGGGGCAGATACGCAGTATTTT.

The V and J genes are TRBV5-6 and TRBJ2-7; 7 bases fit TRBD1. V shed 6 bases and J 3 bases; nucleotides not matched to a gene: 6. The CDR3 has 13 residues. Germline lookup yields CDR1 SGHDT and CDR2 YYEEEE. The CDR3 region is CASKDRRLYEQYF. The CDR3 coding sequence is TGTGCCAGCAAGGACAGGAGACTCTACGAGCAGTACTTC. The entire variable domain, with the rest obtained from reference TRBV5-6 and TRBJ2-7, is as follows: DAGVTQSPTHLIKTRGQQVTLRCSPKSGHDTVSWYQQALGQGPQFIFQYYEEEERQRGNFPDRFSGHQFPNYSSELNVNALLLGDSALYLCASKDRRLYEQYFGPGTRLTVT.

In its sample, this clone was seen once. The chain has TRBV30 and TRBJ2-7; 8 bases line up with TRBD1. This CDR3 spans 13 amino acids. The V and J ends lost 5 bases and 1 base, in that order; junction bases with no gene match: 4. Germline V gives CDR1 GTSNPN, CDR2 SVGIG (reference sequence). The CDR3 DNA reads TGTGCCTGGGTCCGACAGGGGTCCTACGAGCAGTACTTC. Its protein product is CAWVRQGSYEQYF.

This rearrangement joins TRBV19 to TRBJ1-1; no clear D gene. Trimming took off 7 bases at V and 4 bases at J, with 16 bases between the two ends. The CDR3 totals 14 residues. Per the germline V gene, CDR1 is LNHDA and CDR2 is SQIVND (reference sequence). The CDR3 DNA follows: TGTGCCAGTACCCCCGAGGTTGTAAGCACTGAAGCTTTCTTT. Translation: CASTPEVVSTEAFF.

The rearrangement joins TRBV7-2 to TRBJ1-1, with 8 nucleotides matching TRBD1. Germline CDR1 is SGHTA and CDR2 is FQGNSA. Losses at the gene ends were 7 bases for V and 2 bases for J; bases not matched to a gene: 9. The CDR3 covers 15 residues. CDR3 bases: TGTGCCAGCACTCTAAGGACAGGGTCCAACACTGAAGCTTTCTTT. The encoded protein is CASTLRTGSNTEAFF.